This note documents a single T cell receptor (beta chain) sequence. The target antigen is unknown. Trimming took 4 bases from V and 2 from J, leaving 11 bases between them. The germline V gene encodes CDR1 SGDLS and CDR2 YYNGEE. The CDR3 has 14 amino acids. The data belong to a study of cytomegalovirus exposure and HLA in healthy donors. The wider study: An early data release held some 85 million unique TCRs from HLA-typed donors. Study-level findings and limits: The authors later found most CMV-associated TCR beta chains appeared HLA-restricted.

The study ran its PCR with 60 Vbeta and 13 Jbeta primers. The table came from immunoSEQ multiplex PCR; TCRdb's copy has only in-frame clones and leaves some out. The sample includes 160,000 or so clones, 70% to 90% of them seen just once. The TCR was taken from a woman in her thirties in good health and CMV-seropositive. The sequencing sample was made of PBMCs. This chain uses TRBV9 with TRBJ2-3; the D gene is possibly TRBD1 (5 bases). CDR3 nucleotides: TGTGCCAGCAGCACAGACAGCAACACAGATACGCAGTATTTT. It encodes CASSTDSNTDTQYF.